This TCR beta chain was observed in a study of blood T cell repertoires in COVID-19. V trimming: 7 bases; J trimming: 5 bases; junction bases outside the gene matches: 8. Germline CDR1 reads MDHEN; CDR2 reads SYDVKM. CDR3 length equals 15 residues. The method was immunoSEQ multiplex PCR; TCRdb's version includes in-frame clones alone and lacks a portion of them. The sample has 90,000 to 100,000 clones, roughly 90% seen once. The clonotype was recovered from a man older than 75 with acute or convalescent COVID-19. This chain links TRBV28 with TRBJ2-2; 9 bases are a match to TRBD1. Sequenced sample: peripheral blood. The CDR3 nucleotides are TGTGCCAGCACTCCCACCGGGACAGGGACCGGGGAGCTGTTTTTT. Translated: CASTPTGTGTGELFF.